Below, 12 T cell receptor beta chains from the same sample are listed, as sequenced in a study of CD8+ T cells in alopecia areata. Investigators isolated RNA and reverse transcribed it into cDNA to act as the sequencing template. The method was immunoSEQ multiplex PCR; TCRdb's version includes in-frame clones alone and lacks a portion of them. The sample carries about 110,000 clones, approximately 61% recorded once. Input material: NKG2D-low CD8+ T cells sorted from blood. These receptors were obtained from a human donor with alopecia areata.

J is TRBJ2-1 and V is TRBV6-5; 9 bases are a match to TRBD2. This CDR3 has 14 residues. The germline CDR1 and CDR2 sequences are MNHEY and SVGAGI. Trimming at V came to 6 bases and at J to 3 bases, leaving 3 bases not matched to a gene. The CDR3 region has the DNA TGTGCCAGCAGCCCTAGCGGGATCTACAATGAGCAGTTCTTC. This translates into CASSPSGIYNEQFF.

J is TRBJ2-7 and V is TRBV15; D possibly corresponds to TRBD1 (5 bases). V shed 3 bases and J shed 5 bases, with 11 bases lying between them. CDR1 is LNHNV, CDR2 YYDKDF, per germline (reference sequence). This CDR3 region has 13 residues. This CDR3 reads CATSSRDGDEQYF. The CDR3 DNA sequence: TGTGCCACCAGCAGCAGGGATGGTGACGAGCAGTACTTC. The full variable domain, rest sourced from reference TRBV15 and TRBJ2-7, is DAMVIQNPRYQVTQFGKPVTLSCSQTLNHNVMYWYQQKSSQAPKLLFHYYDKDFNNEADTPDNFQSRRPNTSFCFLDIRSPGLGDTAMYLCATSSRDGDEQYFGPGTRLTVT.

The chain couples TRBV7-9 to TRBJ2-7; 8 nucleotides align to TRBD2. The CDR3 extends over 13 amino acids. J was trimmed by 11 bases and V by 4 bases; bases with no gene match: 10. The germline V gene encodes CDR1 SEHNR and CDR2 FQNEAQ (reference sequence). CDR3 loop: CASSSEREKKEYF. The CDR3 bases are TGTGCCAGCAGCTCAGAGCGGGAGAAGAAGGAGTACTTC.

V usage is TRBV13 and J usage is TRBJ1-1; weak D call: TRBD1 (5 bases). The CDR3 has 15 residues. The germline gives CDR1 PRHDT, CDR2 FYEKMQ (reference sequence). Deletions cut 5 bases from V and 1 base from J, with 14 bases between. DNA for the CDR3: TGTGCCAGCAGCCCTCATAGGGGCGAGAACACTGAAGCTTTCTTT. Translated, it gives CASSPHRGENTEAFF.

The gene calls are TRBV4-1 and TRBJ1-1; D ambiguous. The CDR3 loop spans 16 amino acids. Between the trimmed V and J ends, which lost 2 bases and 3 bases, there was a span of 16 bases. Germline V gene lookup returns CDR1 MGHRA and CDR2 YSYEKL. The DNA of the CDR3 is TGCGCCAGCAGCCAATCCGGGGATCCCAGGTACACTGAAGCTTTCTTT. Translation gives CASSQSGDPRYTEAFF.

This clone was found many times. The chain joins TRBV21-1 to TRBJ2-2; TRBD1 reflects the table's D call only, with no check against the DNA. TRBV21-1 is designated a pseudogene. The CDR3 is 15 residues long. CDR3 in amino acids: CASSKVTGTTGELFF. CDR3 in DNA: TGTGCCAGCAGCAAAGTAACAGGGACGACCGGGGAGCTGTTTTTT.

V gene TRBV6-6 combines with J gene TRBJ2-1; possibly TRBD2 for D (6 bases). The V end was cut by 10 bases, the J end by 7 bases, with 20 bases between. The length of the CDR3 is 14 residues. From germline, CDR1 is MNHNY and CDR2 SVGAGI (reference sequence). CDR3 amino acids: CATRSRGVGNEQFF. CDR3 nucleotide sequence: TGTGCCACGAGATCGCGGGGAGTAGGGAATGAGCAGTTCTTC.

The rearrangement joins TRBV5-4 to TRBJ2-7; 9 bases fit TRBD2. Unmatched junction bases numbered 10, after V lost 4 bases and J lost 5 bases. Germline CDR1 is SGHNT and CDR2 is YYREEE (reference sequence). The CDR3 spans 15 residues. The CDR3 coding sequence is TGTGCCAGCAGCCAAATAGCGGGAGCGTCGAACGAGCAGTACTTC. This codes for CASSQIAGASNEQYF.

Concerning this clone itself: At one boundary the junction diverges from the germline segment, which might be a read error. The V call is TRBV13, the J call TRBJ2-7; unclear D gene. This CDR3 contains 13 residues. Germline V gene sequence: CDR1 PRHDT, CDR2 FYEKMQ (reference sequence). Here the CDR3 reads CASSPSPRATPDF. DNA for the CDR3: TGTGCCAGCAGCCCCTCCCCCCGGGCCACCCCTGACTTC. The full variable domain, with the rest looked up from reference TRBV13 and TRBJ2-7, is AAGVIQSPRHLIKEKRETATLKCYPIPRHDTVYWYQQGPGQDPQFLISFYEKMQSDKGSIPDRFSAQQFSDYHSELNMSSLELGDSALYFCASSPSPRATPDFGPGTRLTVT.

This clone occurred once. This rearrangement joins TRBV7-9 to TRBJ1-2; D is possibly TRBD1 (5 bases). Germline V CDR1 and CDR2: SEHNR, FQNEAQ (reference sequence). V lost 0 bases to trimming and J lost 4 bases, with 21 bases between them. The CDR3 loop spans 18 amino acids. CDR3 in amino acids: CASSLAGGVTAGRYGYTF. CDR3 sequence (DNA): TGTGCCAGCAGCTTAGCCGGCGGGGTCACCGCGGGACGCTATGGCTACACCTTC.

CDR3 coding DNA: TGTGCCAGCAGTTTAATCACAGCGCCCGAGCAGTACTTC. This translates into CASSLITAPEQYF. The genes are TRBV27 and TRBJ2-7; no definite D call. V was clipped by 2 bases and J by 6 bases, with 11 bases between them. This CDR3 comprises 13 residues. CDR1 is MNHEY and CDR2 is SMNVEV in the germline V gene (reference sequence).

This chain connects TRBV13 to TRBJ2-7; TRBD2 matches at 11 bases. This CDR3 is built from 16 residues. Per the germline V gene, CDR1 is PRHDT and CDR2 is FYEKMQ (reference sequence). J gave up 3 bases and V 2 bases, and 6 bases lay outside the gene matches. The CDR3 here is CASSLSRLAGYYEQYF. As DNA, the CDR3 is TGTGCCAGCAGCTTATCTCGACTAGCGGGGTACTACGAGCAGTACTTC.